This passage covers 12 T cell receptor beta chains from one sample sequenced in a study of technical replicates of blood from four donors. TCRdb keeps only in-frame clones here, not all; method: immunoSEQ multiplex PCR. The sample contains about 74,000 clones, 70% to 90% of which appear only once. Sequences were obtained from T cells isolated from PBMCs. Receptor source: a human donor in good health.

This clone appeared once. The chain links TRBV19 to TRBJ2-1, with a weak D call TRBD1 (6 bases). The V end was cut by 5 bases, the J end by 7 bases, with 15 bases between. Germline lookup yields CDR1 LNHDA and CDR2 SQIVND (reference sequence). CDR3 length: 14 residues. The CDR3 is CASSADSLQNEQFF. DNA of the CDR3: TGTGCCAGTAGTGCGGACAGTCTCCAGAATGAGCAGTTCTTC.

The rearrangement uses TRBV11-2 and TRBJ2-7; the D is unclear. The CDR3 totals 10 residues. The V and J ends lost 3 bases and 6 bases respectively, with 3 bases between them. Germline loops: CDR1 SGHAT, CDR2 FQNNGV. CDR3 nucleotides: TGTGCCAGCAGCTTGAGCGAGCAGTACTTC. Translating it yields CASSLSEQYF.

The chain has TRBV7-9 and TRBJ2-3; D gene ambiguous. V was clipped by 6 bases and J by 4 bases, with 17 bases between them. CDR1 is SEHNR, CDR2 FQNEAQ, per germline (reference sequence). This CDR3 is 15 amino acids long. The CDR3 DNA is TGTGCCAGCAGTCATCGGGTTCCACGGCCAGATACGCAGTATTTT. It encodes CASSHRVPRPDTQYF.

The chain recombines TRBV28 with TRBJ1-2; the match to TRBD1 covers 7 bases. Trimming at V came to 8 bases and at J to 4 bases, leaving 4 bases not matched to a gene. The CDR3 has 12 amino acids. Germline CDR1 is MDHEN and CDR2 is SYDVKM. CDR3 in amino acids: CASGTDPYGYTF. The CDR3 nucleotides read TGTGCCAGCGGGACAGACCCCTATGGCTACACCTTC.

This chain joins TRBV4-3 and TRBJ2-5; TRBD1 might be the D (7 bases). V lost 1 base and J 3 bases, leaving 15 bases between the germline ends. Germline V CDR1 and CDR2: LGHNA, YSLEER. This CDR3 is built from 16 residues. The chain's CDR3 is CASSQGIQGGKETQYF. In DNA, the CDR3 is TGCGCCAGCAGCCAAGGAATCCAGGGGGGAAAAGAGACCCAGTACTTC.

The V gene is TRBV7-2, the J gene TRBJ2-3; 11 bases are a match to TRBD2. V was pared by 5 bases and J by 4 bases, with 8 bases of the junction left unmatched. From germline, CDR1 is SGHTA and CDR2 FQGNSA. The CDR3 is 16 amino acids. CDR3 sequence reads: CASSRTSGSSSDTQYF. The CDR3 coding sequence is TGTGCCAGCAGCCGTACTAGCGGGAGTTCATCAGATACGCAGTATTTT.

This rearrangement joins TRBV27 to TRBJ2-1; 7 bases align to TRBD2. The ends lost 3 bases at V and 5 bases at J; junction bases unmatched: 4. The CDR3 sequence is 14 residues long. CDR1 and CDR2 from the germline V gene are MNHEY and SMNVEV (reference sequence). CDR3 in DNA: TGTGCCAGCAGTTTCTCTAGCGGCCACAATGAGCAGTTCTTC. Its protein product is CASSFSSGHNEQFF.

The chain has TRBV19 and TRBJ1-1, with D possibly being TRBD1 (5 bases). CDR3 length: 13 residues. The V and J ends lost 1 base and 6 bases respectively, with 9 bases between them. CDR1 is LNHDA and CDR2 is SQIVND in the germline V gene (reference sequence). The CDR3 sequence is CASSIGRGAEAFF. The DNA for the CDR3 is TGTGCCAGTAGTATAGGAAGGGGCGCTGAAGCTTTCTTT.

The rearrangement uses TRBV2 and TRBJ2-3; TRBD2 aligns across 12 bases. The V gene end was trimmed by 6 bases and the J gene end by 0 bases; junction bases not matched to a gene: 10. Germline V gene data show CDR1 as SNHLY and CDR2 as FYNNEI. The CDR3 runs 18 residues. The CDR3 DNA follows: TGTGCCAGCAGCCCGGGACTAGCGGGTCCCCTTAGCACAGATACGCAGTATTTT. Protein product: CASSPGLAGPLSTDTQYF. The full variable domain, with the rest looked up from reference TRBV2 and TRBJ2-3, is EPEVTQTPSHQVTQMGQEVILRCVPISNHLYFYWYRQILGQKVEFLVSFYNNEISEKSEIFDDQFSVERPDGSNFTLKIRSTKLEDSAMYFCASSPGLAGPLSTDTQYFGPGTRLTVL.

This clone showed up just once. The chain employs TRBV11-3 and TRBJ2-6; D unclear. V was trimmed by 2 bases and J by 0 bases, leaving 5 bases between them. The CDR3 spans 15 residues. From germline, CDR1 is SGHNT and CDR2 YENEEA. CDR3 amino acids: CASSLTHSGANVLTF. DNA for the CDR3: TGTGCCAGCAGCTTAACACACTCTGGGGCCAACGTCCTGACTTTC.

Comment on this clone: Different DNA sequences within this sample yield the same CDR3. This rearrangement joins TRBV4-1 to TRBJ2-7; no reliable D call. The CDR3 consists of 13 residues. V dropped 0 bases and J dropped 2 bases, with 5 bases sitting between them. Germline CDR1 is MGHRA and CDR2 is YSYEKL. CDR3 coding DNA: TGCGCCAGCAGCCAAGATCAGGCCTACGAGCAGTACTTC. Translating gives CASSQDQAYEQYF.

This sequence joins TRBV21-1 and TRBJ2-1; the table's D call TRBD1 went unverified against the DNA. TRBV21-1 is an annotated pseudogene. There are 17 residues in the CDR3. The CDR3 sequence is CASSKVSDRNTYNEQFF. For the CDR3, the DNA is TGTGCCAGCAGCAAAGTCTCGGACAGAAACACCTACAATGAGCAGTTCTTC.